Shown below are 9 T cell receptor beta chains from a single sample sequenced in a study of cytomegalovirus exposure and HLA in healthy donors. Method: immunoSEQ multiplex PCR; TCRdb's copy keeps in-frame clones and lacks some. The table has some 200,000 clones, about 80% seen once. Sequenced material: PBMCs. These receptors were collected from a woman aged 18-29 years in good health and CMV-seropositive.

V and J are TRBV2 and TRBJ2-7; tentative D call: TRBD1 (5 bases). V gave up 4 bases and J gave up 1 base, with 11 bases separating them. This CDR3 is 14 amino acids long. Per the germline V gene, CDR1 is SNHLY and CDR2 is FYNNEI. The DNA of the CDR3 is TGTGCCAGCAGTGGAAACAGGCCGTCCTACGAGCAGTACTTC. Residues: CASSGNRPSYEQYF.

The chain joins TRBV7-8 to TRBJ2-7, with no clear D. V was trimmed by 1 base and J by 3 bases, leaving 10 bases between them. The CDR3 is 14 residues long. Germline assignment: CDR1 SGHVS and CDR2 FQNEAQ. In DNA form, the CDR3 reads TGTGCCAGCAGCTTAGAGGCAGGAAACTACGAGCAGTACTTC. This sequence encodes CASSLEAGNYEQYF.

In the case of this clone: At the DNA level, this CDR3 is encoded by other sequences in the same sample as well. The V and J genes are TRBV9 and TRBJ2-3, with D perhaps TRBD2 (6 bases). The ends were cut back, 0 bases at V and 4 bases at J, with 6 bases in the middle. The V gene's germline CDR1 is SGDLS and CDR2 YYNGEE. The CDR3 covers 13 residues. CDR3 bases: TGTGCCAGCAGCGTAGCGGGGGCAGATACGCAGTATTTT. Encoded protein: CASSVAGADTQYF. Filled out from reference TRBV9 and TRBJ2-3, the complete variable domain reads DSGVTQTPKHLITATGQRVTLRCSPRSGDLSVYWYQQSLDQGLQFLIQYYNGEERAKGNILERFSAQQFPDLHSELNLSSLELGDSALYFCASSVAGADTQYFGPGTRLTVL.

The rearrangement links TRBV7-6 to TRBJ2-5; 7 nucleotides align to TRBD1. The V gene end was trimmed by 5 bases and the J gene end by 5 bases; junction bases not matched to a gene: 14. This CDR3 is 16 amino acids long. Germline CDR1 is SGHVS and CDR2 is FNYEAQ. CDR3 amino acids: CASSPLARQGRETQYF. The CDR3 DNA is TGTGCCAGCAGCCCTCTGGCGCGACAGGGTCGGGAGACCCAGTACTTC.

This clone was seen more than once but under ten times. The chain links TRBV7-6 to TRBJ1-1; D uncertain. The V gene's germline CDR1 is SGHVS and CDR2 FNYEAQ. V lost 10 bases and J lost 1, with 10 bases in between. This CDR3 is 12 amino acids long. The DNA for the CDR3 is TGTGCCACCTCTCCAGGGAACACTGAAGCTTTCTTT. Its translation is CATSPGNTEAFF.

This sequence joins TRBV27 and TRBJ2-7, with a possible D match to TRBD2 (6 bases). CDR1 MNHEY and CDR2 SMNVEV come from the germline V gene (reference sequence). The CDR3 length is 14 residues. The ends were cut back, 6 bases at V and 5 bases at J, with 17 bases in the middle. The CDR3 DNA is TGTGCCAGCAGCCCAGGAGGGGCCCTAAACGAGCAGTACTTC. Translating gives CASSPGGALNEQYF.

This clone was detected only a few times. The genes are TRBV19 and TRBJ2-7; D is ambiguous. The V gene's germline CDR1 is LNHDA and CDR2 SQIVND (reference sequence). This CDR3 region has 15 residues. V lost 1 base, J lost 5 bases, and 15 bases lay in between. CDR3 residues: CASSIGVLGGDEQYF. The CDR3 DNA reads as TGTGCCAGTAGTATAGGCGTCCTGGGTGGAGACGAGCAGTACTTC.

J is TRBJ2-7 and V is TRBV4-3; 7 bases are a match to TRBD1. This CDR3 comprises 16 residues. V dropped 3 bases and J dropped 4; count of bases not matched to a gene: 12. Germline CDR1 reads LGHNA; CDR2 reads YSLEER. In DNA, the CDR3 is TGCGCCAGCAGCCAGGGATCCGGGACAGATGATTACGAGCAGTACTTC. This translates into CASSQGSGTDDYEQYF.

The CDR3 DNA reads as TGTGCCAGCAGCGCTATAATGAACACTGAAGCTTTCTTT. Protein sequence: CASSAIMNTEAFF. The gene calls are TRBV5-4 and TRBJ1-1; unclear D gene. Trimming left V 4 bases short and J 0 bases short, with 7 bases between. Per the germline V gene, CDR1 is SGHNT and CDR2 is YYREEE (reference sequence). The length of the CDR3 is 13 residues.